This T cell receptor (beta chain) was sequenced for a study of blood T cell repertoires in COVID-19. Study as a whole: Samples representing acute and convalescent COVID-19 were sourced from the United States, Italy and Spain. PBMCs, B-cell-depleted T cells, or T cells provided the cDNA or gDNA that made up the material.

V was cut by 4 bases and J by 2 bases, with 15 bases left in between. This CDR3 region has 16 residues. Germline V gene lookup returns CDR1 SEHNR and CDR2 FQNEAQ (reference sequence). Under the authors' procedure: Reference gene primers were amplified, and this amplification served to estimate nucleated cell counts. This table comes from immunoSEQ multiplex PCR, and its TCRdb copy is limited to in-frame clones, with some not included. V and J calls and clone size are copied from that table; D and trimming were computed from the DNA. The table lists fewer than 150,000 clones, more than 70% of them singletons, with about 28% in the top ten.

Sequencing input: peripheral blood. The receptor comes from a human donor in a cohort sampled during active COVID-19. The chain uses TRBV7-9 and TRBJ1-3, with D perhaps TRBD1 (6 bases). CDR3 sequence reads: CASSYRTVPTGNTIYF. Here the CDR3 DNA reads TGTGCCAGCAGCTACCGGACAGTCCCCACTGGAAACACCATATATTTT.